Listed here are 21 T cell receptor beta chains from one sample, sequenced in a study of CD8 T cells in ankylosing spondylitis (dated by TCRdb to 2015 to 2018). Results and caveats for the whole study, not just this receptor: Blood from ankylosing spondylitis patients appeared to be characterized by a TCR beta motif composed of roughly 8 highly homologous amino acid variants.

Their specific antigens are unknown. Library method: 5' RACE. Reads for this sample came from an Illumina HiSeq 2500. The public sequencing data were trimmed at Q25 with fastp and processed into clonotypes with MiXCR by TCRdb, which kept only in-frame beta chains. Rows with a matching CDR3 protein are joined into one entry that keeps the most common DNA and genes. This sample lists about 840,000 distinct CDR3 sequences; about 10% were detected once. The ten top clones hold 0.51% of the sample. Input material: blood, either unsorted or a sorted T cell fraction (not recorded which). Source of these receptors: a male donor with ankylosing spondylitis.

This clonotype has a handful of counts. The genes are TRBV6-5 and TRBJ1-4; 8 bases map to TRBD1. The V gene end was trimmed by 4 bases and the J gene end by 8 bases; junction bases not matched to a gene: 9. This CDR3 has 15 amino acids. Per germline, CDR1 MNHEY and CDR2 SVGAGI. CDR3 residues: CASSSPDRAREKLFF. CDR3 in DNA: TGTGCCAGCAGTTCACCGGACAGGGCGAGGGAAAAACTGTTTTTT.

This chain uses TRBV20-1 with TRBJ1-4; D perhaps matches TRBD1 (6 bases). CDR1 and CDR2 (germline): DFQATT, SNEGSKA (reference sequence). Deletions cut 0 bases from V and 7 bases from J, with 15 bases between. CDR3 size: 15 residues. The DNA of the CDR3 is TGCAGTGCTAGAGATCAGCGGGGGCGAAGTGAAAAACTGTTTTTT. Protein product: CSARDQRGRSEKLFF.

V and J are TRBV20-1 and TRBJ2-7; 10 bases agree with TRBD2. The CDR3 length is 13 residues. J gave up 5 bases and V 8 bases, and 9 bases lay outside the gene matches. The germline V gene encodes CDR1 DFQATT and CDR2 SNEGSKA (reference sequence). The CDR3 region is CSPTLAGGHEQYF. In DNA, the CDR3 is TGCAGTCCCACATTAGCGGGGGGCCACGAGCAGTACTTC.

Many counts were recorded for this clonotype. J is TRBJ2-2 and V is TRBV24-1, with a possible D match to TRBD1 (5 bases). The ends were cut back, 4 bases at V and 8 bases at J, with 19 bases in the middle. CDR3 length equals 16 residues. Looked up from germline, CDR1 is KGHDR and CDR2 is SFDVKD. The CDR3 here is CATSESPPGPFGELFF. The CDR3 region has the DNA TGTGCCACCAGTGAATCCCCCCCAGGGCCTTTTGGGGAGCTGTTTTTT.

This clonotype was seen more than once but under ten times. This sequence joins TRBV15 and TRBJ1-5, with D possibly TRBD1 on 5 matching bases. The germline V gene has CDR1 LNHNV and CDR2 YYDKDF (reference sequence). Trimming took 1 base from V and 6 from J, leaving 7 bases between them. The CDR3 is made up of 13 amino acids. The CDR3 nucleotides read TGTGCCACCAGCAGAGCTAGGGGTCAGCCCCAGCATTTT. Its translation: CATSRARGQPQHF.

This clonotype was counted at least ten times. The V call is TRBV20-1, the J call TRBJ2-7, with D uncertain. The CDR3 loop spans 12 amino acids. Trimming took 5 bases from V and 5 from J, leaving 13 bases between them. The germline CDR1 and CDR2 sequences are DFQATT and SNEGSKA (reference sequence). This CDR3 reads CSALTVRNEQYF. In DNA form, the CDR3 reads TGCAGTGCTCTCACCGTCCGGAACGAGCAGTACTTC.

The chain uses TRBV20-1 and TRBJ2-3, with TRBD2 matching over 8 bases. V lost 3 bases and J lost 3; bases outside the gene matches: 14. Germline V lookup: CDR1 DFQATT, CDR2 SNEGSKA (reference sequence). This CDR3 is 17 amino acids long. The DNA for the CDR3 is TGCAGTGCTAGTGGTGCTTTAGCGGGAATTTGGACAGATACGCAGTATTTT. Protein sequence: CSASGALAGIWTDTQYF.

This chain uses TRBV7-6 with TRBJ2-5, with D maybe TRBD1 (5 bases). The CDR3 contains 14 residues. The germline V gene encodes CDR1 SGHVS and CDR2 FNYEAQ. With 8 bases removed from V and 5 bases from J, the gap between germline ends came to 18 bases. The DNA of the CDR3 is TGTGCCAGCGGACACAACACCGCGACCGAGACCCAGTACTTC. Its translation: CASGHNTATETQYF.

The chain has TRBV7-2 and TRBJ2-4; D is uncertain. The CDR3 runs to 13 residues. The germline V and J ends were trimmed by 4 bases and 4 bases, with 8 bases remaining between them. Germline V gives CDR1 SGHTA, CDR2 FQGNSA. CDR3 sequence reads: CASSSYLKNIQYF. In DNA form, the CDR3 reads TGTGCCAGCAGCTCCTACTTGAAAAACATTCAGTACTTC.

This clonotype was observed at least ten times. The V call is TRBV10-3, the J call TRBJ1-6; D not certain. The length of the CDR3 is 14 residues. Trimming took 4 bases from V and 8 from J, leaving 12 bases between them. CDR1 and CDR2 (germline): ENHRY, SYGVKD. The CDR3 here is CAISVLPRDSPLHF. CDR3 DNA sequence: TGTGCCATCAGTGTCCTCCCTAGGGATTCACCCCTCCACTTT.

This clonotype showed up many times. The chain joins TRBV29-1 to TRBJ2-5; TRBD1 might be the D (6 bases). The CDR3 sequence is 11 residues long. The ends were cut back, 4 bases at V and 9 bases at J, with 12 bases in the middle. Per germline, CDR1 SQVTM and CDR2 ANQGSEA. This chain's CDR3 is CSVAGALAQYF. The CDR3 DNA follows: TGCAGCGTTGCAGGGGCCCTGGCCCAGTACTTC.

The chain has TRBV20-1 and TRBJ1-2; 7 nucleotides agree with TRBD1. V shed 6 bases, J shed 3 bases, and the junction held 13 bases outside the gene matches. The CDR3 has 15 residues. Germline CDR1 and CDR2: DFQATT and SNEGSKA (reference sequence). CDR3 in amino acids: CSAIFRDSNHYGYTF. CDR3 nucleotide sequence: TGCAGTGCCATATTCCGGGACAGCAACCACTATGGCTACACCTTC.

This clonotype was found a few times. The chain employs TRBV20-1 and TRBJ1-6, with D unclear. The CDR3 covers 15 residues. V was pared by 7 bases and J by 4 bases, with 17 bases between. Germline V gives CDR1 DFQATT, CDR2 SNEGSKA (reference sequence). The CDR3 spells CSGAGPTGYNSPLHF. For the CDR3, the DNA is TGCAGTGGGGCAGGACCGACTGGGTATAATTCACCCCTCCACTTT.

This clonotype was counted at least ten times. The rearrangement uses TRBV20-1 and TRBJ2-1; 10 bases align to TRBD2. Germline CDR1 and CDR2: DFQATT and SNEGSKA (reference sequence). The CDR3 covers 14 residues. The V segment lost 3 bases and the J segment 4 bases; nucleotides outside the gene matches: 3. DNA of the CDR3: TGCAGTGCTAGCCCGGGACTAGCGTACAATGAGCAGTTCTTC. Protein: CSASPGLAYNEQFF.

The chain couples TRBV3-1 to TRBJ2-5; 9 nucleotides line up with TRBD2. The CDR3 totals 18 residues. CDR1 and CDR2 (germline): LGHDT, YNNKEL (reference sequence). After removal of 4 bases from V and 2 bases from J, the junction contained 14 bases not matched to a gene. CDR3 DNA sequence: TGTGCCAGCAGCCTCCCCCGCGGGAGGGCCAGGGGACAAGAGACCCAGTACTTC. Translated: CASSLPRGRARGQETQYF.

The J gene is TRBJ1-1, the V gene TRBV6-5, with 11 nucleotides matching TRBD1. Germline V gene data show CDR1 as MNHEY and CDR2 as SVGAGI. Trimming took 1 base from V and 1 from J; bases not matched to a gene: 2. This CDR3 comprises 16 residues. Here the CDR3 reads CASSYYGQGANTEAFF. The CDR3 DNA reads as TGTGCCAGCAGTTACTATGGACAGGGGGCGAACACTGAAGCTTTCTTT.

In its sample, this clonotype was seen many times. The rearrangement links TRBV4-1 to TRBJ2-3; a possible D gene is TRBD2 (5 bases). Between the trimmed V and J ends, which lost 1 base and 2 bases, there was a span of 16 bases. The CDR3 is made up of 17 amino acids. Germline V lookup: CDR1 MGHRA, CDR2 YSYEKL. In nucleotides, the CDR3 is TGCGCCAGCAGCCAAGTTTGGACTGGAGGAGACACAGATACGCAGTATTTT. It encodes CASSQVWTGGDTDTQYF.

The chain links TRBV2 to TRBJ2-3; D possibly uses TRBD1 or TRBD2 (5 bases each). V lost 4 bases and J lost 2, with 13 bases in between. This CDR3 is built from 15 residues. Germline loops: CDR1 SNHLY, CDR2 FYNNEI. The CDR3 reads CASSGADGATDTQYF. The CDR3 DNA reads as TGTGCCAGCAGTGGGGCTGACGGGGCCACAGATACGCAGTATTTT. Full variable domain (rest looked up from reference TRBV2 and TRBJ2-3): EPEVTQTPSHQVTQMGQEVILRCVPISNHLYFYWYRQILGQKVEFLVSFYNNEISEKSEIFDDQFSVERPDGSNFTLKIRSTKLEDSAMYFCASSGADGATDTQYFGPGTRLTVL.

This clonotype was counted at least ten times. The rearrangement joins TRBV7-9 to TRBJ1-2; no clear D gene. The CDR3 covers 12 residues. The ends were cut back, 4 bases at V and 4 bases at J, with 7 bases in the middle. CDR1 is SEHNR and CDR2 is FQNEAQ in the germline V gene (reference sequence). The CDR3 loop reads CASSSLTYGYTF. In DNA, the CDR3 is TGTGCCAGCAGCTCCCTAACCTATGGCTACACCTTC.

The table lists this clonotype with a few counts. In DNA form, the CDR3 reads TGTGCCAGCAGCCCCGGACAGGCAACAACTAATGAAAAACTGTTTTTT. This encodes CASSPGQATTNEKLFF. The rearrangement links TRBV6-2 or TRBV6-3 to TRBJ1-4; TRBD1 aligns across 7 bases. Losses at the gene ends were 6 bases for V and 0 bases for J; bases not matched to a gene: 7. CDR1 is MNHEY and CDR2 is SVGEGT in the germline V gene. The CDR3 covers 16 residues.

This clonotype was counted a few times. The chain couples TRBV12-3 or TRBV12-4 to TRBJ1-2, with TRBD1 matching 8 bases. The CDR3 has 15 amino acids. The junction had 10 bases not matched to a gene; V was cut back by 3 bases and J by 7 bases. CDR3 protein: CASSLVPQGARGYTF. The CDR3 nucleotides read TGTGCCAGCAGTTTGGTCCCCCAGGGGGCACGTGGCTACACCTTC.